One T cell receptor (beta chain) is described in this entry. The antigen is undetermined. This entry is derived from a study of T cell repertoires in cytomegalovirus infection. TCRdb re-analysed the reads in MiXCR, keeping a single row per CDR3 protein. This sample has 680,000 or so distinct CDR3 sequences, with roughly 36% found just once. The CDR3 loop spans 15 amino acids. The germline V and J ends were trimmed by 2 bases and 2 bases, with 12 bases remaining between them. Germline V gives CDR1 SGHRS, CDR2 YFSETQ. The V call is TRBV5-1, the J call TRBJ2-3; D uncertain. The input for sequencing was cultured PBMCs, taken from culture after CMV antigen stimulation. The TCR sequence derives from a human donor in good health (CMV status not recorded). Some clones in this sample may be carry-over from other donors' samples. CDR3 in DNA: TGCGCCAGCAGCTTCCGATATACCAACACAGATACGCAGTATTTT. Its protein is CASSFRYTNTDTQYF.